This entry features one T cell receptor (beta chain) sequence. The length of the CDR3 is 17 residues. The sample is drawn from a study of blood T cell repertoires in COVID-19. For the study at large: Samples came from the United States, Italy and Spain, spanning acute and convalescent COVID-19. PBMCs, B-cell-depleted T cells, or T cells were the source of the cDNA or gDNA that made up the material.

Per the study methods: By means of reference gene primer amplification, nucleated cell counts were estimated. TCRdb's copy holds only in-frame clones and misses some; the assay was immunoSEQ multiplex PCR. That table supplies the V and J calls and clone size; D and trimming were determined from the DNA. The repertoire includes 150,000 to 200,000 clones, 70% to 90% of them detected once, and roughly 8.2% sits in the top ten. The J gene is TRBJ2-7, the V gene TRBV21-1; the D call in the table, TRBD2, was not verified against the DNA. TRBV21-1 is recorded as a pseudogene. Sequenced input: peripheral blood. This TCR was sampled from a man in his sixties with acute or convalescent COVID-19. The DNA of the CDR3 is TGTGCCAGCAGCAAAGCGGTCGCAGCGGGAGGGCCTCGGGAGCAGTACTTC. It yields the protein CASSKAVAAGGPREQYF.